This T cell receptor (beta chain) was sequenced during a study of T-cell reconstitution after alpha-beta-depleted transplantation in children. As it was prepared, the TCRbeta library received unique molecular identifiers. In TCRdb, the PCR reads were re-called with MiXCR into one record per CDR3 protein. The sample lists around 670,000 distinct CDR3 sequences, around 13% occurring once. This clonotype was observed at least ten times. V was cut by 5 bases and J by 0 bases, with 5 bases left in between. This CDR3 has 11 amino acids. Per germline, CDR1 SQVTM and CDR2 ANQGSEA. The chain is built from TRBV29-1 and TRBJ2-7; D remains ambiguous. The source of this sequence is a girl aged 2-9 years with congenital amegakaryocytic thrombocytopenia, due to receive a stem cell transplant. The sample in question was PBMCs, obtained before TCRalphabeta/CD19-depleted stem cell transplant. CDR3 in amino acids: CSVFFSYEQYF. The DNA of the CDR3 is TGCAGCGTTTTCTTCTCCTACGAGCAGTACTTC.